This paragraph covers one T cell receptor beta chain sequence. Its antigen is currently not known. Base qualities are not recorded, but no much larger clone differs from it by a single base. This sample is part of a study of blood T cell repertoires in COVID-19 (dated by TCRdb to 2020 to 2021). General notes on the study: Samples from collaborators originated in the United States, Italy and Spain and spanned both the acute and convalescent phases of COVID-19. Samples were obtained from the ongoing ImmuneRACE study (first 160 participants) and from some 1,300 subjects provided by 6 global collaborators. The material from the prospective study consisted of cDNA or gDNA derived from T cells, B-cell-depleted T cells, or PBMCs. Where available, HLA class I and class II types were obtained from metadata supplied by the sample provider rather than from assay-based typing. The repertoires were released in a freely available public database meant as a resource for research on the immune response to SARS-CoV-2. Subjects who had been exposed to COVID-19, were actively infected with it, or had recovered from it provided the deeply sampled blood TCRbeta repertoires that made up the dataset. The sample metadata nearly always contained a de-identified subject ID, COVID-19 status, age in years and sex. Points the paper makes about the study in general: The amount of clinical and demographic metadata varied by source and participant and was provided uncurated.

One collaborating source in Seattle enrolled patients during active infection and followed them longitudinally through the course of disease. Collaborating institutions collected whole blood in K2EDTA tubes following their own protocols. For TCRbeta analysis, collaborators shipped samples as frozen whole blood, isolated PBMCs, or DNA extracted from either of those sample types. TCRbeta CDR3 regions were amplified from genomic DNA using the immunoSEQ Assay, a bias-controlled multiplex PCR. The authors' pipeline ran thus. The number of nucleated cells in each sample was estimated by amplification of reference gene primers within the assay. Sequence reads were collapsed and filtered to measure the absolute abundance of every unique TCRbeta CDR3 rearrangement. For each sample, productive Simpson clonality was calculated as the square root of Simpson's diversity index over productive rearrangements. TCRdb carries this immuneACCESS record with in-frame sequences only. Its versions omit some clonotypes, under half of them owing to an unresolved V gene in the studies checked, with the rest unexplained. The V and J calls and clone size were taken over from that table, and D and trimming were inferred from the DNA. The sample contains 200,000 or so clones, around four fifths of them found a single time. The top ten constitute approximately 0.99% of the sample.

The germline V gene encodes CDR1 SGHRS and CDR2 YFSETQ. The CDR3 contains 13 residues, cysteine and phenylalanine counted. CDR3 DNA is the only sequence kept; it has 39 bases, read in frame from the first base. Relative to germline, V is 3 bases shorter and J is 5 bases shorter, with 11 bases between their ends. The chain was built from TRBV5-1 and TRBJ1-2; TRBD1 is a weak D gene call, 5 bases matching. The source of this sequence is a man aged 55 to 70 with COVID-19, enrolled during active disease. The specimen was peripheral blood. This receptor carries the CDR3 CASSYGQRYGYTF. The DNA is as follows: TGCGCCAGCAGCTACGGACAAAGATATGGCTACACCTTC.